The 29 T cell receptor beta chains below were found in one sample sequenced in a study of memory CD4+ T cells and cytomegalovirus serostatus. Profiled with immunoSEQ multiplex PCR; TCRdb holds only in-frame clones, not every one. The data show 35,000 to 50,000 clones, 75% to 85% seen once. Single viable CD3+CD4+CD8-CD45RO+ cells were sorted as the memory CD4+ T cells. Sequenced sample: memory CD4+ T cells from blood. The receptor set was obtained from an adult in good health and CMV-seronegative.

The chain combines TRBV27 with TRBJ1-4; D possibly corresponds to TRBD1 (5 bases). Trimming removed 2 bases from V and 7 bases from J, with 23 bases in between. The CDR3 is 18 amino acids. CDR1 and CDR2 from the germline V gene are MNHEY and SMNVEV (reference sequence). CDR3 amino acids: CASSLLLDDSGGLEKLFF. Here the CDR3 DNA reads TGTGCCAGCAGTTTACTCCTCGACGACAGTGGGGGACTTGAAAAACTGTTTTTT.

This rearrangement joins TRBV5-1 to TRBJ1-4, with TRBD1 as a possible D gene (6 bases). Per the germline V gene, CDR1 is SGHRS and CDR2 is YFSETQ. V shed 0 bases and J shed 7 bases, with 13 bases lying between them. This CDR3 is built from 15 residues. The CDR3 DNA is TGCGCCAGCAGCTTGGTAGGGGGTGGAGGTGAAAAACTGTTTTTT. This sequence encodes CASSLVGGGGEKLFF.

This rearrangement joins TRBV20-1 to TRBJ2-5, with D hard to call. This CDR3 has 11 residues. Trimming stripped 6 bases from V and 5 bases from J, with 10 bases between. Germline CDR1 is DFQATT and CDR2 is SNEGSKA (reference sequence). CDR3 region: CSATVSETQYF. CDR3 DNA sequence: TGCAGTGCCACGGTATCTGAGACCCAGTACTTC.

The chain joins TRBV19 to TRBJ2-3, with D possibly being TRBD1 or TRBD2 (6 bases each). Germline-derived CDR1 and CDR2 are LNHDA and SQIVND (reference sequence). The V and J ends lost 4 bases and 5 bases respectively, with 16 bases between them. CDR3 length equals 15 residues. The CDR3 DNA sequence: TGTGCCAGTAGTACGGGGGCAGGGGTGAGAGATACGCAGTATTTT. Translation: CASSTGAGVRDTQYF. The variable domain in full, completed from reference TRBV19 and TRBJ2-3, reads DGGITQSPKYLFRKEGQNVTLSCEQNLNHDAMYWYRQDPGQGLRLIYYSQIVNDFQKGDIAEGYSVSREKKESFPLTVTSAQKNPTAFYLCASSTGAGVRDTQYFGPGTRLTVL.

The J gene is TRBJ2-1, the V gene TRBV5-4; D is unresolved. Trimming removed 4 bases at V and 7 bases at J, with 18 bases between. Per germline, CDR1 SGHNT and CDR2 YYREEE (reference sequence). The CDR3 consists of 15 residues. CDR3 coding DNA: TGTGCCAGCAGCCGAGCAACCAATCCTTATAATGAGCAGTTCTTC. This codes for CASSRATNPYNEQFF.

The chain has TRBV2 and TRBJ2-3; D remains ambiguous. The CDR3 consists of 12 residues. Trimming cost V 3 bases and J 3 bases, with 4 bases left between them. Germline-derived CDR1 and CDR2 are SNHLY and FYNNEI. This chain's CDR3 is CASSDYTDTQYF. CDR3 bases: TGTGCCAGCAGTGATTATACAGATACGCAGTATTTT. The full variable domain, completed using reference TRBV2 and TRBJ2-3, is EPEVTQTPSHQVTQMGQEVILRCVPISNHLYFYWYRQILGQKVEFLVSFYNNEISEKSEIFDDQFSVERPDGSNFTLKIRSTKLEDSAMYFCASSDYTDTQYFGPGTRLTVL.

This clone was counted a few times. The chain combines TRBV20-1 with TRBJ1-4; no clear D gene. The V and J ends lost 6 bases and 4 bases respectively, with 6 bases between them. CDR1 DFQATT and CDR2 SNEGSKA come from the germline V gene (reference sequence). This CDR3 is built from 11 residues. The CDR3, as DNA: TGCAGTGCCACGAGTAATGAAAAACTGTTTTTT. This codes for CSATSNEKLFF.

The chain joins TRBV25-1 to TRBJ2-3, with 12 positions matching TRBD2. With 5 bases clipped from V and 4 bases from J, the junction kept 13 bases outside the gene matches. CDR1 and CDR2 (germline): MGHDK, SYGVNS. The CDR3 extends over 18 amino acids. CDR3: CASSQTSSTSGSSDTQYF. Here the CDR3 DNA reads TGTGCCAGCAGTCAAACCAGTTCGACTAGCGGGAGTTCAGATACGCAGTATTTT.

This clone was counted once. The CDR3 protein is CASSPPTGSSYEQYF. The CDR3 coding sequence is TGTGCCAGCAGTCCCCCCACAGGGTCCTCCTACGAGCAGTACTTC. The chain recombines TRBV28 with TRBJ2-7, with D tentatively TRBD1 (6 bases). Germline V gene data show CDR1 as MDHEN and CDR2 as SYDVKM. The CDR3 runs to 15 residues. Trimming took off 5 bases at V and 0 bases at J, with 14 bases between the two ends.

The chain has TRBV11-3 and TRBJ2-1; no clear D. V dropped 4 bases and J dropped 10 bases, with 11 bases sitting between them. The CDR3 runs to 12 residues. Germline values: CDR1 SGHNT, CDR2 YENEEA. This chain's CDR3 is CASSSTRGEQFF. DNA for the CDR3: TGTGCCAGCAGCTCCACTCGCGGCGAGCAGTTCTTC. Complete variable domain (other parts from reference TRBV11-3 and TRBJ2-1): EAGVVQSPRYKIIEKKQPVAFWCNPISGHNTLYWYLQNLGQGPELLIRYENEEAVDDSQLPKDRFSAERLKGVDSTLKIQPAELGDSAVYLCASSSTRGEQFFGPGTRLTVL.

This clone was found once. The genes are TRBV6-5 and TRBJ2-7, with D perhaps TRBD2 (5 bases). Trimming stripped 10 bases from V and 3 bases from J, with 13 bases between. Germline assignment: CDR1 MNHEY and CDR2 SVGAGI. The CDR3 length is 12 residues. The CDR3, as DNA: TGTGCCACGGGGAGAGCGGTCTACGAGCAGTACTTC. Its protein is CATGRAVYEQYF.

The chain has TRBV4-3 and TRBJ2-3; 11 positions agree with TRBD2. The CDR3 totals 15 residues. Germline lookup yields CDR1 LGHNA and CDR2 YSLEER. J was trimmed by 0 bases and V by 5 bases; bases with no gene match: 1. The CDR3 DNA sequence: TGCGCCAGCAGCTGGACTAGCGGGAGCACAGATACGCAGTATTTT. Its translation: CASSWTSGSTDTQYF.

The CDR3 coding sequence is TGCGCCAGCAGCTTGCAGGGTTGGGCAGATACGCAGTATTTT. Translated, it gives CASSLQGWADTQYF. The chain combines TRBV5-1 with TRBJ2-3; tentatively, D is TRBD1 (5 bases). The germline gives CDR1 SGHRS, CDR2 YFSETQ. This CDR3 has 14 amino acids. V was trimmed by 1 base and J by 4 bases, leaving 10 bases between them. The whole variable domain, filled in from reference TRBV5-1 and TRBJ2-3, reads KAGVTQTPRYLIKTRGQQVTLSCSPISGHRSVSWYQQTPGQGLQFLFEYFSETQRNKGNFPGRFSGRQFSNSRSEMNVSTLELGDSALYLCASSLQGWADTQYFGPGTRLTVL.

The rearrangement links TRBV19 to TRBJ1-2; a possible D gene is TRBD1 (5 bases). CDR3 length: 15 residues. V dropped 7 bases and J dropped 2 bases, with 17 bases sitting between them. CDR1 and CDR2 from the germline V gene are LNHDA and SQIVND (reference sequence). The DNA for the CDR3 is TGTGCCAGTACCATCCAGGGAGGGGTAAACTATGGCTACACCTTC. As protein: CASTIQGGVNYGYTF.

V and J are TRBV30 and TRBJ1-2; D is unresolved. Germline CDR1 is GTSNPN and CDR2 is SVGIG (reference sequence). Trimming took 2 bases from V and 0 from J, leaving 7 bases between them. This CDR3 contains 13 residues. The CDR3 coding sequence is TGTGCCTGGAGTCGGAATACTAACTATGGCTACACCTTC. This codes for CAWSRNTNYGYTF.

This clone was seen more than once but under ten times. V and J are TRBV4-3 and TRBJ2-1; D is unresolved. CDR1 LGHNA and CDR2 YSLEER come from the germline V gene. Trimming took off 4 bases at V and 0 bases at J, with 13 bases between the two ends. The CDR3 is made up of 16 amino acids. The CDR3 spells CASSLSSASSYNEQFF. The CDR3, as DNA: TGCGCCAGCAGCCTCAGTTCTGCCAGCTCCTACAATGAGCAGTTCTTC.

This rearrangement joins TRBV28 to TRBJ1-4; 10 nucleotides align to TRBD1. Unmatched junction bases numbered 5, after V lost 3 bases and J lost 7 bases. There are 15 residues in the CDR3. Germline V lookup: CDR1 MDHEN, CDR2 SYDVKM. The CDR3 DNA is TGTGCCAGCAGTTTTTCCCGGGACAGGGGTGAAAAACTGTTTTTT. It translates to CASSFSRDRGEKLFF.

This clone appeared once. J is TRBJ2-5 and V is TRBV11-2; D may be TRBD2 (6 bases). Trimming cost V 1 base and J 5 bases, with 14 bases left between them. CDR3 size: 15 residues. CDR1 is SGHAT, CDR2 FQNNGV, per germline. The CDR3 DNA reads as TGTGCCAGCAGCTTAGCAAGGAGGGTGGGGGAGACCCAGTACTTC. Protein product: CASSLARRVGETQYF. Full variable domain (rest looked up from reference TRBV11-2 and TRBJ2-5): EAGVAQSPRYKIIEKRQSVAFWCNPISGHATLYWYQQILGQGPKLLIQFQNNGVVDDSQLPKDRFSAERLKGVDSTLKIQPAKLEDSAVYLCASSLARRVGETQYFGPGTRLLVL.

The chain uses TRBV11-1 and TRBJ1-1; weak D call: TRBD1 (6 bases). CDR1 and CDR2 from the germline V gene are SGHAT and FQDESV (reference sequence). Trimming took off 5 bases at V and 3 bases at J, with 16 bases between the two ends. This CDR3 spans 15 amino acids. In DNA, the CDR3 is TGTGCCAGCAGCCTTGAGAAGGGGGAACACACTGAAGCTTTCTTT. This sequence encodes CASSLEKGEHTEAFF.

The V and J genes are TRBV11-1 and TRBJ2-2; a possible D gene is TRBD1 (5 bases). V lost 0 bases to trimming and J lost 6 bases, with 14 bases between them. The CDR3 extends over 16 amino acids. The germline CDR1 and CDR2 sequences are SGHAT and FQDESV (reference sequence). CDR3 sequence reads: CASSLAQGGIAGELFF. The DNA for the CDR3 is TGTGCCAGCAGCTTAGCGCAGGGCGGTATAGCCGGGGAGCTGTTTTTT.

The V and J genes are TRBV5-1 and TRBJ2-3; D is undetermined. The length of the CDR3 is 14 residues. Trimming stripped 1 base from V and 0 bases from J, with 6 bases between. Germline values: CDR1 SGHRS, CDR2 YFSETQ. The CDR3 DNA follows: TGCGCCAGCAGCTTGACAGATAGCACAGATACGCAGTATTTT. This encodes CASSLTDSTDTQYF.

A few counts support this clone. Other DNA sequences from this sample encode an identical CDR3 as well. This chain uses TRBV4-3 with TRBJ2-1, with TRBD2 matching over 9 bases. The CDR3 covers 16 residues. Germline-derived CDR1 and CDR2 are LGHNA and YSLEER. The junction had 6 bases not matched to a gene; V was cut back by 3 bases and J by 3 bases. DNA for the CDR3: TGCGCCAGCAGCCATGAAGCGGGAGGAGGCTACAATGAGCAGTTCTTC. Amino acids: CASSHEAGGGYNEQFF.

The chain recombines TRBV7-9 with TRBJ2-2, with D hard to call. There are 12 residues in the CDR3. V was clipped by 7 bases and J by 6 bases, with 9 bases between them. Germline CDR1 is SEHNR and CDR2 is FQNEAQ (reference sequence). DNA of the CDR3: TGTGCCAGCATATCTTGGGCCGGGGAGCTGTTTTTT. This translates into CASISWAGELFF. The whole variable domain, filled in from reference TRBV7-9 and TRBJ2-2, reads DTGVSQNPRHKITKRGQNVTFRCDPISEHNRLYWYRQTLGQGPEFLTYFQNEAQLEKSRLLSDRFSAERPKGSFSTLEIQRTEQGDSAMYLCASISWAGELFFGEGSRLTVL.

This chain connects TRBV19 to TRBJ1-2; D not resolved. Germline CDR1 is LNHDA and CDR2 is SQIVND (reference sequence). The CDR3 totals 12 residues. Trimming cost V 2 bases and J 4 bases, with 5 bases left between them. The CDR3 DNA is TGTGCCAGTAGTATACCCCCCTATGGCTACACCTTC. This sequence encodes CASSIPPYGYTF.

CDR3 residues: CSVAALQGNTEAFF. The CDR3 nucleotides read TGCAGCGTTGCGGCTCTACAGGGGAACACTGAAGCTTTCTTT. This sequence joins TRBV29-1 and TRBJ1-1; possible D gene TRBD1, 6 bases. From germline, CDR1 is SQVTM and CDR2 ANQGSEA. The CDR3 loop spans 14 amino acids. Trimming left V 4 bases short and J 1 base short, with 13 bases between.

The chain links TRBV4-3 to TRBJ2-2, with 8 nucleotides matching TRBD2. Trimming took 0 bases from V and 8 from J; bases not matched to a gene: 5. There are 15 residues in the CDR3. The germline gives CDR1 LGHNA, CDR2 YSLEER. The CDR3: CASSQEISGTGELFF. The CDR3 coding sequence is TGCGCCAGCAGCCAAGAAATTAGCGGGACGGGGGAGCTGTTTTTT.

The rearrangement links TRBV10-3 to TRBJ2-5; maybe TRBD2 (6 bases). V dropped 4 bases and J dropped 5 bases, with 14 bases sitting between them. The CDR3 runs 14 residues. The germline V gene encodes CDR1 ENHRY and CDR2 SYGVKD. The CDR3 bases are TGTGCCATCAGTGGGACCGCCAGCGGGGAGACCCAGTACTTC. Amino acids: CAISGTASGETQYF.

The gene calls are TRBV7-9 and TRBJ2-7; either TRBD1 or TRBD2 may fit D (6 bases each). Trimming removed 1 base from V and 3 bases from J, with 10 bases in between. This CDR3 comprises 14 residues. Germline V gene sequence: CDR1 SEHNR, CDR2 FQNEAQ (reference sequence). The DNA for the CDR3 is TGTGCCAGCAGCTTAGGGGGGGACATCTACGAGCAGTACTTC. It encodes CASSLGGDIYEQYF.

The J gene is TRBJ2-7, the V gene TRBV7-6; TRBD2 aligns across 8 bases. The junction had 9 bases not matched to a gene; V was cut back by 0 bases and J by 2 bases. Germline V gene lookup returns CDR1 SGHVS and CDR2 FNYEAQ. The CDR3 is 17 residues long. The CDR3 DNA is TGTGCCAGCAGCTTAGCAGGTGGCGGGGGGACCGCCTACGAGCAGTACTTC. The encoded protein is CASSLAGGGGTAYEQYF.